Each of the 18 T cell receptor beta chains below was sequenced from the same sample in a study of blood T cell repertoires in COVID-19. Clones were sequenced by immunoSEQ multiplex PCR, and TCRdb holds only the in-frame ones, with some missing. The sample holds under 300,000 clones, around nine tenths seen once. Sequenced material: PBMCs or T cells enriched from blood (not recorded which). All receptors derive from a woman aged 55-70 years who had recovered from COVID-19.

This chain uses TRBV11-3 with TRBJ2-3; D not certain. Germline assignment: CDR1 SGHNT and CDR2 YENEEA. CDR3 length equals 15 residues. The V gene lost 1 base and the J gene lost 2 bases, with 10 bases spanning the gap. The CDR3 DNA sequence: TGTGCCAGCAGCTTAGGTCGCCAGTACACAGATACGCAGTATTTT. Its translation is CASSLGRQYTDTQYF.

The chain employs TRBV30 and TRBJ1-2; D might be TRBD1 (5 bases). The CDR3 is made up of 15 amino acids. Germline CDR1 reads GTSNPN; CDR2 reads SVGIG (reference sequence). Trimming took 8 bases from V and 0 from J, leaving 19 bases between them. The DNA of the CDR3 is TGTGCCCAGAGTAGGACATTTTTAACTAACTATGGCTACACCTTC. Translated: CAQSRTFLTNYGYTF. The whole variable domain, filled in from reference TRBV30 and TRBJ1-2, reads SQTIHQWPATLVQPVGSPLSLECTVEGTSNPNLYWYRQAAGRGLQLLFYSVGIGQISSEVPQNLSASRPQDRQFILSSKKLLLSDSGFYLCAQSRTFLTNYGYTFGSGTRLTVV.

V is TRBV5-1 and J is TRBJ2-7; 7 nucleotides agree with TRBD1. The CDR3 loop spans 14 amino acids. J was trimmed by 4 bases and V by 6 bases; bases with no gene match: 10. The germline gives CDR1 SGHRS, CDR2 YFSETQ. The CDR3 bases are TGCGCCAGCAACCCCCAAGGGGGCAGTTACGAGCAGTACTTC. It is translated as CASNPQGGSYEQYF.

J is TRBJ2-1 and V is TRBV4-1, with TRBD1 matching over 7 bases. This CDR3 contains 15 residues. Germline CDR1 reads MGHRA; CDR2 reads YSYEKL. With 0 bases clipped from V and 6 bases from J, the junction kept 5 bases outside the gene matches. The CDR3: CASSQDQGVVNEQFF. The CDR3 bases are TGCGCCAGCAGCCAAGATCAGGGGGTGGTCAATGAGCAGTTCTTC.

This rearrangement joins TRBV4-1 to TRBJ2-1, with 7 bases aligning to TRBD2. The CDR3 loop spans 12 amino acids. Germline CDR1 MGHRA, CDR2 YSYEKL. V trimming: 4 bases; J trimming: 8 bases; junction bases outside the gene matches: 2. CDR3 amino acids: CASSRGGDEQFF. The CDR3, as DNA: TGCGCCAGCAGCCGCGGGGGAGATGAGCAGTTCTTC.

The chain carries TRBV18 and TRBJ2-5; D remains ambiguous. Looked up from germline, CDR1 is KGHSH and CDR2 is LQKENI. The CDR3 contains 14 residues. V was pared by 1 base and J by 2 bases, with 8 bases between. The CDR3 is CASSPLAVQETQYF. In DNA, the CDR3 is TGTGCCAGCTCACCACTGGCGGTTCAAGAGACCCAGTACTTC.

J is TRBJ2-3 and V is TRBV2, with D possibly TRBD1 on 5 matching bases. The V end lost 6 bases, the J end lost 3 bases, and 13 bases lay between the germline ends. Per germline, CDR1 SNHLY and CDR2 FYNNEI. This CDR3 spans 14 amino acids. The CDR3 reads CASRDPKGTDTQYF. The CDR3 DNA sequence: TGTGCCAGCAGGGACCCTAAGGGGACAGATACGCAGTATTTT. The full variable domain, completed using reference TRBV2 and TRBJ2-3, is EPEVTQTPSHQVTQMGQEVILRCVPISNHLYFYWYRQILGQKVEFLVSFYNNEISEKSEIFDDQFSVERPDGSNFTLKIRSTKLEDSAMYFCASRDPKGTDTQYFGPGTRLTVL.

V gene TRBV12-5 combines with J gene TRBJ1-2, with 9 bases lining up with TRBD1. The ends lost 3 bases at V and 2 bases at J; junction bases unmatched: 16. This CDR3 is 19 amino acids long. Germline CDR1 LGHNT, CDR2 FRNRAP. For the CDR3, the DNA is TGTGCTAGTGGTTTACCCCTGTATTATCAAACAGGGGGCAACTATGGCTACACCTTC. This sequence encodes CASGLPLYYQTGGNYGYTF.

V is TRBV5-1 and J is TRBJ1-4; the D gene is possibly TRBD1 (5 bases). Germline V gives CDR1 SGHRS, CDR2 YFSETQ. The CDR3 consists of 15 residues. V dropped 4 bases and J dropped 2 bases, with 12 bases sitting between them. Here the CDR3 DNA reads TGCGCCAGCAGCCCGGCGCAGGGTACTAATGAAAAACTGTTTTTT. Its translation is CASSPAQGTNEKLFF.

The chain uses TRBV30 and TRBJ1-6, with TRBD1 identical over 10 bases. Germline lookup yields CDR1 GTSNPN and CDR2 SVGIG (reference sequence). With 5 bases clipped from V and 9 bases from J, the junction kept 7 bases outside the gene matches. The CDR3 is 14 amino acids. The CDR3 nucleotides are TGTGCCTGGGCTCTTGGACAGGGGGTTTCACCCCTCCACTTT. Amino acid sequence: CAWALGQGVSPLHF.

This rearrangement joins TRBV28 to TRBJ2-2, with 9 bases identical to TRBD2. The germline CDR1 and CDR2 sequences are MDHEN and SYDVKM. The CDR3 sequence is 19 residues long. V lost 3 bases to trimming and J lost 5 bases; unmatched junction nucleotides: 16. The CDR3 protein is CASSFPAKGIAGVTGELFF. The CDR3 bases are TGTGCCAGCAGTTTCCCCGCGAAGGGAATAGCGGGGGTGACCGGGGAGCTGTTTTTT.

In nucleotides, the CDR3 is TGTGCCAGCAGTAATTTGCTCCAGGGGATGTACGAGCAGTACTTC. Amino acid sequence: CASSNLLQGMYEQYF. The chain is built from TRBV27 and TRBJ2-7; a weak D match, TRBD1 (6 bases). Deletions cut 5 bases from V and 4 bases from J, with 18 bases between. Germline CDR1 and CDR2: MNHEY and SMNVEV (reference sequence). The CDR3 contains 15 residues.

The chain uses TRBV29-1 and TRBJ2-3; no clear D. CDR1 is SQVTM, CDR2 ANQGSEA, per germline. This CDR3 has 14 amino acids. The CDR3 loop reads CSLIVTISTDTQYF. The CDR3, as DNA: TGCAGTTTGATAGTGACAATCAGCACAGATACGCAGTATTTT.

The J gene is TRBJ1-6, the V gene TRBV28; TRBD1 matches at 9 bases. Germline loops: CDR1 MDHEN, CDR2 SYDVKM. The CDR3 runs to 13 residues. The V gene end was trimmed by 10 bases and the J gene end by 9 bases; junction bases not matched to a gene: 7. In nucleotides, the CDR3 is TGTGCCACCCCGGGACAGGGAGGTTCACCCCTCCACTTT. Residues: CATPGQGGSPLHF.

The chain joins TRBV7-9 to TRBJ1-2; a possible D gene is TRBD1 (6 bases). Germline V gene lookup returns CDR1 SEHNR and CDR2 FQNEAQ (reference sequence). This CDR3 is 13 amino acids long. V was cut by 5 bases and J by 4 bases, with 11 bases left in between. CDR3 in amino acids: CASSPQGSYGYTF. Written as DNA, the CDR3 is TGTGCCAGCAGCCCTCAGGGGTCCTATGGCTACACCTTC.

This sequence joins TRBV3-1 (or the pseudogene TRBV3-2) and TRBJ2-3; 11 bases line up with TRBD2. V dropped 4 bases and J dropped 0; count of bases not matched to a gene: 9. The CDR3 is made up of 18 amino acids. Germline CDR1 LGHDT, CDR2 YNNKEL (reference sequence). The chain's CDR3 is CASSPSSGRRFSTDTQYF. The CDR3 DNA follows: TGTGCCAGCAGCCCGTCTAGCGGGAGGAGATTCAGCACAGATACGCAGTATTTT.

The V gene is TRBV11-2, the J gene TRBJ2-1, with D perhaps TRBD2 (5 bases). CDR1 SGHAT and CDR2 FQNNGV come from the germline V gene. Trimming stripped 5 bases from V and 7 bases from J, with 15 bases between. The CDR3 covers 14 residues. Here the CDR3 DNA reads TGTGCCAGCAGCCCCTCCCTCGGAGGAAATGAGCAGTTCTTC. This sequence encodes CASSPSLGGNEQFF.

The gene calls are TRBV30 and TRBJ2-7; 8 bases line up with TRBD2. Trimming removed 2 bases from V and 7 bases from J; junction bases left unmatched: 7. CDR1 GTSNPN and CDR2 SVGIG come from the germline V gene (reference sequence). The CDR3 totals 13 residues. CDR3 sequence reads: CAWSYSGMGEQYF. The CDR3 coding sequence is TGTGCCTGGAGTTATAGCGGGATGGGGGAGCAGTACTTC.